This TCR beta chain comes out of a study of blood T cell repertoires in COVID-19. Across the whole study: From the United States, Italy and Spain came samples of acute and convalescent COVID-19. The cDNA or gDNA used as material had been derived from T cells, B-cell-depleted T cells, or PBMCs.

Trimming left V 6 bases short and J 4 bases short, with 7 bases between. The CDR3 extends over 11 amino acids. The V gene's germline CDR1 is SQVTM and CDR2 ANQGSEA. Original methodology: How many nucleated cells were present was estimated from reference gene primer amplification. The protocol was immunoSEQ multiplex PCR, while the TCRdb copy is restricted to in-frame clones and leaves out a portion. The D gene and trimming were derived from the DNA, and the V and J assignments and clone size from that table. The profile shows just over 650,000 clones, about 90% of them singletons. Specimen: peripheral blood. The clonotype was recovered from a woman under 30 with acute or convalescent COVID-19. The chain carries TRBV29-1 and TRBJ1-3; D gene uncertain. The CDR3 here is CSVHMGNTIYF. For the CDR3, the DNA is TGCAGCGTCCACATGGGAAACACCATATATTTT.